Listed below are T cell receptor beta chains from one sample, sequenced in a study of T cell changes during pregnancy in multiple sclerosis. The assay was immunoSEQ multiplex PCR, and TCRdb's table has in-frame clones only and misses some. The data show 15,000 or so clones, with 65% to 90% seen just once and approximately 18% held by the top ten. Sequenced material: CD8+ T cells from peripheral blood mononuclear cells, taken in the first trimester of pregnancy. The receptors come from a female donor with multiple sclerosis, enrolled in a pregnancy study. The CDR3 runs from the conserved cysteine through the conserved F or W. Fields, in order: V gene, J gene, clone size, CDR3 protein. Expanded clones get a size class; other rows say once, few or many, or leave the size out.

TRBV9,TRBJ1-2,-,CASSSNRGGEDGYTF
TRBV6-5,TRBJ1-2,-,CASRSYRDGYTF
TRBV27,TRBJ2-5,-,CASSKQGAGETQYF
TRBV19,TRBJ2-1,-,CASSIGLPDPYNEQFF
TRBV7-6,TRBJ1-1,-,CASSSPINGQGEAFF
TRBV28,TRBJ1-2,-,CASSTVNEQGMDGYTF
TRBV19,TRBJ2-7,-,CASSIWPSGAYEQYF
TRBV2,TRBJ2-3,-,CASSAQAPSTDTQYF
TRBV7-2,TRBJ2-1,-,CASSLVGSASGGARNEQFF
TRBV5-1,TRBJ2-1,once,CASSLAGGAGDEQFF
TRBV19,TRBJ2-2,-,CASSITGRRLAGPGAGELFF
TRBV27,TRBJ2-7,-,CASSPVSGSYEQYF
TRBV28,TRBJ1-4,few,CASSLWGSNEKLFF
TRBV9,TRBJ2-7,-,CASSVGGLAYEQYF
TRBV9,TRBJ1-1,-,CASSPAGRMNTEAFF
TRBV5-1,TRBJ1-1,-,CASSFSGAEAFF
TRBV27,TRBJ2-3,medium-sized,CASSLWGLVRDTQYF
TRBV29-1,TRBJ1-2,-,CSVESRRDGNYGYTF
TRBV7-6,TRBJ2-3,-,CASSFNIAGGTTDTQYF
TRBV4-1,TRBJ2-5,few,CASSQWQGATETQYF
TRBV5-5,TRBJ1-2,-,CASSLEGGWGYTF
TRBV7-8,TRBJ1-1,-,CASSSGSTEAFF
TRBV7-9,TRBJ2-7,-,CASSPQGGSYEQYF
TRBV6-5,TRBJ2-5,-,CASSYKETGNRETQYF
TRBV4-2,TRBJ2-7,once,CASSQNGGMSSYEQYF
TRBV9,TRBJ2-7,-,CASSPGLASYEQYF
TRBV19,TRBJ2-7,-,CASSIGTGYEQYF
TRBV7-6,TRBJ2-5,-,CASSLAWTSHVLGETQYF
TRBV7-3,TRBJ2-1,-,CASSLTGGGSNEQFF
TRBV7-8,TRBJ1-2,-,CASRPVGANYGYTF
TRBV5-1,TRBJ1-1,once,CASSLYAGVGTEAFF
TRBV10-3,TRBJ1-2,-,CAISEWGQGNYGYTF
TRBV30,TRBJ1-1,-,CAWGEYMNTEAFF
TRBV29-1,TRBJ2-5,-,CSVEMELAGDQETQYF
TRBV28,TRBJ2-7,-,CASSLSPRQGTYEQYF
TRBV7-2,TRBJ2-7,-,CASSTPTGGMDEQYF
TRBV5-5,TRBJ2-4,-,CASSLGPDRGKNIQYF
TRBV5-5,TRBJ2-7,few,CASSFWGLSYEQYF
TRBV5-6,TRBJ1-5,once,CASSLWWSGGIFNQPQHF
TRBV5-1,TRBJ2-5,-,CASSLQIWTSGMSQETQYF
TRBV5-1,TRBJ1-6,-,CASSLNSGASNSPLHF
TRBV18,TRBJ1-2,few,CASSFDRGGSYGYTF
TRBV2,TRBJ2-7,-,CASSEKAPTSGFYYEQYF
TRBV18,TRBJ1-4,-,CASSPRDREATNEKLFF
TRBV4-1,TRBJ1-5,-,CASSQDPWIQEEKEPQHF
TRBV14,TRBJ1-2,-,CASSQDLGGDGYTF
TRBV14,TRBJ2-7,once,CASSPISDSYEQYF